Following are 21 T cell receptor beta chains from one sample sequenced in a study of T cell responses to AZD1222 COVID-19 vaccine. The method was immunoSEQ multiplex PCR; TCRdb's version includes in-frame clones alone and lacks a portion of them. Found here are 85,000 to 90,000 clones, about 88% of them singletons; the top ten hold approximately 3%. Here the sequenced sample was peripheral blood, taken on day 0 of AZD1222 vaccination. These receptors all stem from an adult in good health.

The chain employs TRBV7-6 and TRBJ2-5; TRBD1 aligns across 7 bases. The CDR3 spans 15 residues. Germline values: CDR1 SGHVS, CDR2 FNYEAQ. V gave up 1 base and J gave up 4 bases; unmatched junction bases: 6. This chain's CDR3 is CASSLEGQRGETQYF. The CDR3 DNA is TGTGCCAGCAGCTTAGAGGGACAGCGAGGAGAGACCCAGTACTTC.

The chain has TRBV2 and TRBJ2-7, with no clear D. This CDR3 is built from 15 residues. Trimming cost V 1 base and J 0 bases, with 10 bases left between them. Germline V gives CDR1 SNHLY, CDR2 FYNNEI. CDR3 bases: TGTGCCAGCAGTGAAGTTGCCAGCAGCTCCTACGAGCAGTACTTC. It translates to CASSEVASSSYEQYF.

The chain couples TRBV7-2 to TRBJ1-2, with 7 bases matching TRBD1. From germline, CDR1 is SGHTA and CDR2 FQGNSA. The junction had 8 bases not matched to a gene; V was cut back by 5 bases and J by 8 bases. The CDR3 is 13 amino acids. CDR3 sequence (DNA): TGTGCCAGCAGCCTAGACAGGGTGGGAGGCTACACCTTC. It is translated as CASSLDRVGGYTF.

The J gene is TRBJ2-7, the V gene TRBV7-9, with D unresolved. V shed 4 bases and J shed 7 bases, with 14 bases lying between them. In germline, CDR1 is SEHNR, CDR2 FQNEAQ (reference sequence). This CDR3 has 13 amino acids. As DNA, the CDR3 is TGTGCCAGCAGCTCACCGATAGGTGAGGAGCAGTACTTC. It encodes CASSSPIGEEQYF.

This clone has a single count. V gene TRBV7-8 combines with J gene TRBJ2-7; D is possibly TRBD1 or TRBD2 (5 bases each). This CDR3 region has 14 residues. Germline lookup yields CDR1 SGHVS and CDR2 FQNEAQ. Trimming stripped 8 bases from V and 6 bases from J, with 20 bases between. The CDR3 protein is CASGPRDPSREQYF. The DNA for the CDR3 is TGTGCCAGCGGTCCCCGGGACCCCTCCCGCGAGCAGTACTTC.

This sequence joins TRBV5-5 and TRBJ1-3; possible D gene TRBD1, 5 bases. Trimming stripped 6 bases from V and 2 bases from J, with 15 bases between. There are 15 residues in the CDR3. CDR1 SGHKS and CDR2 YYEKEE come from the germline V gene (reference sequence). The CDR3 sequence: CASTRVGGTGNTIYF. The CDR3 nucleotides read TGTGCCAGCACCAGGGTGGGTGGAACTGGAAACACCATATATTTT. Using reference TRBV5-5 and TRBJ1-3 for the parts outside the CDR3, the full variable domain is DAGVTQSPTHLIKTRGQQVTLRCSPISGHKSVSWYQQVLGQGPQFIFQYYEKEERGRGNFPDRFSARQFPNYSSELNVNALLLGDSALYLCASTRVGGTGNTIYFGEGSWLTVV.

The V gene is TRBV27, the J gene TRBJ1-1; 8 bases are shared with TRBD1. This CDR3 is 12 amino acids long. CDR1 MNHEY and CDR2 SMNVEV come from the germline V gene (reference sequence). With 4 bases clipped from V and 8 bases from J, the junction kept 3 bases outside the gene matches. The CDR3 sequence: CASSYRTGEAFF. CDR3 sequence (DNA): TGTGCCAGCAGTTATCGGACAGGGGAAGCTTTCTTT.

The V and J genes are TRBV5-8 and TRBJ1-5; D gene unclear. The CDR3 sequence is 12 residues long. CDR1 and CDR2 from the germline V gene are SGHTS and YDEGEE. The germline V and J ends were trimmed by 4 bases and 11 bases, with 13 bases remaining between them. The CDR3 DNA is TGTGCCAGCAGCCCGCGACCCCCGTCCCAGCATTTT. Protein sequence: CASSPRPPSQHF.

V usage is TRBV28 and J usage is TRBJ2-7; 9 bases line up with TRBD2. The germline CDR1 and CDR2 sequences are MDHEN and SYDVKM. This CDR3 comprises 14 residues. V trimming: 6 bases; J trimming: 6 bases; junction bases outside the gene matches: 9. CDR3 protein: CASRAGTSLSEQYF. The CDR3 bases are TGTGCCAGCAGAGCCGGGACTAGCTTAAGCGAGCAGTACTTC.

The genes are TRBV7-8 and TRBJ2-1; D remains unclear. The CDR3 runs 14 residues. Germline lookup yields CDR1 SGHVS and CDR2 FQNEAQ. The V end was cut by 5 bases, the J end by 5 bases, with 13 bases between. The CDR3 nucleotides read TGTGCCAGCAGCGCCACTCGCACCGACAATGAGCAGTTCTTC. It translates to CASSATRTDNEQFF.

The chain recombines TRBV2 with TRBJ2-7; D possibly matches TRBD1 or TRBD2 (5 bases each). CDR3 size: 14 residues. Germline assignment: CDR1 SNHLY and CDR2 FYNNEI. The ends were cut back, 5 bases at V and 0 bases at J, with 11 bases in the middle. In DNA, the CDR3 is TGTGCCAGCAGTCTACAGGACTTCTCCTACGAGCAGTACTTC. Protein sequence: CASSLQDFSYEQYF. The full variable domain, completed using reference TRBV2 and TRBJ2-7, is EPEVTQTPSHQVTQMGQEVILRCVPISNHLYFYWYRQILGQKVEFLVSFYNNEISEKSEIFDDQFSVERPDGSNFTLKIRSTKLEDSAMYFCASSLQDFSYEQYFGPGTRLTVT.

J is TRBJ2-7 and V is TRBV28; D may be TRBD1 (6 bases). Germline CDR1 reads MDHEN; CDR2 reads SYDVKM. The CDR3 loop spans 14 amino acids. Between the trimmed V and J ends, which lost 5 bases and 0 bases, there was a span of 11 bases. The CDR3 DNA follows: TGTGCCAGCAGTGAGACAGGAGGCTCCTACGAGCAGTACTTC. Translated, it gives CASSETGGSYEQYF.

CDR3 nucleotide sequence: TGCAGCGTGGCCGGGACAGGGTTCACCGGGGAGCTGTTTTTT. Translated: CSVAGTGFTGELFF. The V and J genes are TRBV29-1 and TRBJ2-2, with 9 positions matching TRBD1. V trimming: 6 bases; J trimming: 4 bases; junction bases outside the gene matches: 6. Germline-derived CDR1 and CDR2 are SQVTM and ANQGSEA. This CDR3 has 14 residues.

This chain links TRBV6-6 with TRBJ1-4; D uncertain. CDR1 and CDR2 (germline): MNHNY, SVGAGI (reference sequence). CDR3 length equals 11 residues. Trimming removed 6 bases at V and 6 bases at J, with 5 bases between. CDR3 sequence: CASSVHEKLFF. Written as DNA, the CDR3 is TGTGCCAGCAGCGTACATGAAAAACTGTTTTTT.

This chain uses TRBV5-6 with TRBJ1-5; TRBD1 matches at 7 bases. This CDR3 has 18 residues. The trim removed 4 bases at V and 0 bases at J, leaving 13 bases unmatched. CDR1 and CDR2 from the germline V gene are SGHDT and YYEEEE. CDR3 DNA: TGTGCCAGCAGCCACAACCGGGACAGAACTTATAGCAATCAGCCCCAGCATTTT. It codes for CASSHNRDRTYSNQPQHF.

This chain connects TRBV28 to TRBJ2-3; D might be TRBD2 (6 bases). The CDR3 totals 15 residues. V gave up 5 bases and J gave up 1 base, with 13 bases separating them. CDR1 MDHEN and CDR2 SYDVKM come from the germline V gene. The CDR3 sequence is CASSKERVGTDTQYF. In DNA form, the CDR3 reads TGTGCCAGCAGTAAGGAGCGGGTAGGCACAGATACGCAGTATTTT.

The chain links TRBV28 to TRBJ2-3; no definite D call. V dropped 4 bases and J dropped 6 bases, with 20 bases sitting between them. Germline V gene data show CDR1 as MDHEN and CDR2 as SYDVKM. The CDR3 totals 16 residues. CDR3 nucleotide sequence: TGTGCCAGCAGTTCGAATGCCCGTGGTGGGCCCGATACGCAGTATTTT. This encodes CASSSNARGGPDTQYF. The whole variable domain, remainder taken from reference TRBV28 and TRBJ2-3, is DVKVTQSSRYLVKRTGEKVFLECVQDMDHENMFWYRQDPGLGLRLIYFSYDVKMKEKGDIPEGYSVSREKKERFSLILESASTNQTSMYLCASSSNARGGPDTQYFGPGTRLTVL.

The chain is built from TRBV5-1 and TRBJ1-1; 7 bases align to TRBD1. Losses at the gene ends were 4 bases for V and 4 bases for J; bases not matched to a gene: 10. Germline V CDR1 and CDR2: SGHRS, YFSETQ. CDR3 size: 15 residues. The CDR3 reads CASSPTTGASTEAFF. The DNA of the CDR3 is TGCGCCAGCAGCCCCACAACAGGGGCCAGCACTGAAGCTTTCTTT.

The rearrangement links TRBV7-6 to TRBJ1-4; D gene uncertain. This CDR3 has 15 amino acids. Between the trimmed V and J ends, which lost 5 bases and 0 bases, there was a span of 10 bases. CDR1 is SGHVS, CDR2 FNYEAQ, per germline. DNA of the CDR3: TGTGCCAGCAGCGATAGGACTACAACTAATGAAAAACTGTTTTTT. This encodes CASSDRTTTNEKLFF.

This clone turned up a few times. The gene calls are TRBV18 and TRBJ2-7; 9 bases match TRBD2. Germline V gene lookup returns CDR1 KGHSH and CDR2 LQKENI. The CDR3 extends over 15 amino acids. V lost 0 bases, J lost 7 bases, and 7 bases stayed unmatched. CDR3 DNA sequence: TGTGCCAGCTCACCACCTGCGCGGGAGGGGGGGGAGCAGTACTTC. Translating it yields CASSPPAREGGEQYF.

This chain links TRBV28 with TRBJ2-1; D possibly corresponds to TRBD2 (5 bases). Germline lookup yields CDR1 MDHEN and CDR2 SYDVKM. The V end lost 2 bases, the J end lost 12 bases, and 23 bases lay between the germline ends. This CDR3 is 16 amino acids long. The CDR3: CASSLIRRTSDEGQFF. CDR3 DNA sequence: TGTGCCAGCAGTTTAATAAGACGGACCTCCGATGAGGGGCAGTTCTTC.